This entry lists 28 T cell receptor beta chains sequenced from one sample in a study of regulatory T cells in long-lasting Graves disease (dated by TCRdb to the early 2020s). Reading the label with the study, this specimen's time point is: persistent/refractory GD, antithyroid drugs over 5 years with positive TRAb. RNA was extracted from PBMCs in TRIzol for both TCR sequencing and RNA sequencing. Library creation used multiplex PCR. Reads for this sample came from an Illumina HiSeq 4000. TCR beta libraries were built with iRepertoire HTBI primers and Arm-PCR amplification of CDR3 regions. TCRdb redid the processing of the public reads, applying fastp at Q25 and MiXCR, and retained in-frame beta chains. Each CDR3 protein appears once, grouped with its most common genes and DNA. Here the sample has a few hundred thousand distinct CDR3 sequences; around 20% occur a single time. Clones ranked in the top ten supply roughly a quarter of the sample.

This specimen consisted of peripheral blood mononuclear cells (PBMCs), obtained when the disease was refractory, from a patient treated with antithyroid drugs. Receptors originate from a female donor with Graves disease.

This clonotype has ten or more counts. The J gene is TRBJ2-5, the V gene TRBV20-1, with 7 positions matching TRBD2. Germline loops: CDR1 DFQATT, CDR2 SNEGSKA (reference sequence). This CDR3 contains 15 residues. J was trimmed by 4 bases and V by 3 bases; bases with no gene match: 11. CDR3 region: CSASREGNRRETQYF. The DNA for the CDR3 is TGCAGTGCTAGCAGGGAGGGTAACCGTAGAGAGACCCAGTACTTC.

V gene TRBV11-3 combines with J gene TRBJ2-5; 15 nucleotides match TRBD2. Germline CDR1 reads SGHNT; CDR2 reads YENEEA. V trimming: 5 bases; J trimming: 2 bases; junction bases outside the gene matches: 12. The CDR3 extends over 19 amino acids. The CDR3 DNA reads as TGTGCCAGCAGCCAGAAGCCCGGGACTAGCGGGAGGTTGCAAGAGACCCAGTACTTC. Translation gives CASSQKPGTSGRLQETQYF.

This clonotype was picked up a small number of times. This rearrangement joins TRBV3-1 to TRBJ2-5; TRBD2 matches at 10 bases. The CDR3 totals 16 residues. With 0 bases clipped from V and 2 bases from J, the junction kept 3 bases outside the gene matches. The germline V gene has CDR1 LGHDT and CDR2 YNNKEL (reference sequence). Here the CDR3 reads CASSQESGRAQETQYF. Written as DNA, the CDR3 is TGTGCCAGCAGCCAAGAGAGCGGGAGGGCACAAGAGACCCAGTACTTC.

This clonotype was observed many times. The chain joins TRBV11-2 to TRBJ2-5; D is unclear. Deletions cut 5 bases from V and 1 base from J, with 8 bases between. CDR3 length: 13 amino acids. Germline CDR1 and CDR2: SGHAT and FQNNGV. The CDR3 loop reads CASSLWAQETQYF. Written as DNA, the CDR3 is TGTGCCAGCAGCCTTTGGGCCCAAGAGACCCAGTACTTC.

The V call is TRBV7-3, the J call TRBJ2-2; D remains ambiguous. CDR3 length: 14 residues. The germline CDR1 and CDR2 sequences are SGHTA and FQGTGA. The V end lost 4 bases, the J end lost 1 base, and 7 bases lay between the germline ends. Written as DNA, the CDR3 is TGTGCCAGCAGCTCCTACGGGAACACCGGGGAGCTGTTTTTT. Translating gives CASSSYGNTGELFF.

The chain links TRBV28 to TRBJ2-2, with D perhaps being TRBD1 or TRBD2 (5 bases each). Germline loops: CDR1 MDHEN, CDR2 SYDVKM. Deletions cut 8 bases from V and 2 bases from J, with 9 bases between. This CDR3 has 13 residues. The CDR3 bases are TGTGCCAGCTTGGGACCAAACACCGGGGAGCTGTTTTTT. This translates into CASLGPNTGELFF. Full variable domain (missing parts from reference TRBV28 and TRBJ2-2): DVKVTQSSRYLVKRTGEKVFLECVQDMDHENMFWYRQDPGLGLRLIYFSYDVKMKEKGDIPEGYSVSREKKERFSLILESASTNQTSMYLCASLGPNTGELFFGEGSRLTVL.

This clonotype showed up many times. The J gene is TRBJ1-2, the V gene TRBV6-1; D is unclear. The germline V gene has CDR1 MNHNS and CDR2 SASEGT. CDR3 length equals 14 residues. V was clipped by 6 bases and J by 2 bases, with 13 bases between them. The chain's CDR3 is CASRDHSRNYGYTF. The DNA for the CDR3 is TGTGCCAGCAGGGACCACAGCCGAAACTATGGCTACACCTTC.

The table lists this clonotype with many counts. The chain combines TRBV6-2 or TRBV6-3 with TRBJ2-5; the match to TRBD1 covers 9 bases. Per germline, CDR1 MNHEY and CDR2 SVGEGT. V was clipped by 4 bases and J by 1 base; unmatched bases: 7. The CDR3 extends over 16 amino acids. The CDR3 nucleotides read TGTGCCAGCAGTTCTACCGGGACAGGGCGCCAAGAGACCCAGTACTTC. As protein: CASSSTGTGRQETQYF.

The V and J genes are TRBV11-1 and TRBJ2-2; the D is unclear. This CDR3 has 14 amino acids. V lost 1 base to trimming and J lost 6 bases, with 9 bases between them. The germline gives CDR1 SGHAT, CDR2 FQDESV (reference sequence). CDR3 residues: CASSLVVPPGELFF. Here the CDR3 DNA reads TGTGCCAGCAGCTTAGTGGTGCCCCCCGGGGAGCTGTTTTTT.

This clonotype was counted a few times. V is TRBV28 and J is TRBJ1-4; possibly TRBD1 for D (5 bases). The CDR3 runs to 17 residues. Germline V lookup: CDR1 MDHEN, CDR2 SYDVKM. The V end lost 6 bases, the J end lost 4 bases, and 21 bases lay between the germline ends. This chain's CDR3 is CASSSGGRDEGNEKLFF. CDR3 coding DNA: TGTGCCAGCAGCTCCGGCGGCAGGGACGAGGGTAATGAAAAACTGTTTTTT.

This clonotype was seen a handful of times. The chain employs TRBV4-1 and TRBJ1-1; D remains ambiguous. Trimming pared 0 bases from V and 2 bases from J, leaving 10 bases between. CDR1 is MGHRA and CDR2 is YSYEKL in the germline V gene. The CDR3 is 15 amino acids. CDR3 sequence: CASSQDDPPNTEAFF. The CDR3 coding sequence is TGCGCCAGCAGCCAAGACGATCCCCCTAACACTGAAGCTTTCTTT.

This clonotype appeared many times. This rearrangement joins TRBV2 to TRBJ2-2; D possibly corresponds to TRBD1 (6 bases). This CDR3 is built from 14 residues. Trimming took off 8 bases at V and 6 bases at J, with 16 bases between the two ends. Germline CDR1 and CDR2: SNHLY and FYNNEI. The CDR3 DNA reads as TGTGCCAGCGGTAGTAACAGGGCATCCGGGGAGCTGTTTTTT. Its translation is CASGSNRASGELFF.

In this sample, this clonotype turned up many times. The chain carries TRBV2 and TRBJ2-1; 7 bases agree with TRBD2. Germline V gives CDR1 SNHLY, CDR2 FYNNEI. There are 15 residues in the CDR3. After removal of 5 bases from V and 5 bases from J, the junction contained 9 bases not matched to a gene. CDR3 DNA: TGTGCCAGCAGTACTTTTCTAGCGGAGAACAATGAGCAGTTCTTC. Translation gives CASSTFLAENNEQFF. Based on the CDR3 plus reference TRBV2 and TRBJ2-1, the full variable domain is EPEVTQTPSHQVTQMGQEVILRCVPISNHLYFYWYRQILGQKVEFLVSFYNNEISEKSEIFDDQFSVERPDGSNFTLKIRSTKLEDSAMYFCASSTFLAENNEQFFGPGTRLTVL.

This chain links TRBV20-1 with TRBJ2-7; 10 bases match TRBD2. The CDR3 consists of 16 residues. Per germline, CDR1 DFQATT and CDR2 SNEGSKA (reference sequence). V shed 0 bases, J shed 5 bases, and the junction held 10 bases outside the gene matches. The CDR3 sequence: CSARDQASGRANEQYF. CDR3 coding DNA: TGCAGTGCTAGAGATCAGGCTAGCGGGAGAGCAAACGAGCAGTACTTC.

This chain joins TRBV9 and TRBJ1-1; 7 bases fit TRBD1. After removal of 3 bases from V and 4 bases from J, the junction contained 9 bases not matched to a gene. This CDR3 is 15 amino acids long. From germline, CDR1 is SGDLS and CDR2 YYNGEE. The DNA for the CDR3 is TGTGCCAGCAGCGAGTCGACAGGGACGGGCACTGAAGCTTTCTTT. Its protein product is CASSESTGTGTEAFF.

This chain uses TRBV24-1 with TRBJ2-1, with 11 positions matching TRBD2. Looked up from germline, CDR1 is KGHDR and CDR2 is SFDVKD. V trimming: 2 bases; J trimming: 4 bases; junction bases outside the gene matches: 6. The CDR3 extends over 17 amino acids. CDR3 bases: TGTGCCACCAGTGATTCCGTAGCGGGAGGGGCTTACAATGAGCAGTTCTTC. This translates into CATSDSVAGGAYNEQFF.

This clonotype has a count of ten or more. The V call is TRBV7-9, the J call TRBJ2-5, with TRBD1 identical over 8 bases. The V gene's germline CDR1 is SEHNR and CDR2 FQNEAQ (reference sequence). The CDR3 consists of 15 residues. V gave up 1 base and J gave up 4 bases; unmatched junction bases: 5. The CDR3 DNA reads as TGTGCCAGCAGCTTAGGCGACAGGGGACGAGAGACCCAGTACTTC. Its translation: CASSLGDRGRETQYF. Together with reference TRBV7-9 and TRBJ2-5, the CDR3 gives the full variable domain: DTGVSQNPRHKITKRGQNVTFRCDPISEHNRLYWYRQTLGQGPEFLTYFQNEAQLEKSRLLSDRFSAERPKGSFSTLEIQRTEQGDSAMYLCASSLGDRGRETQYFGPGTRLLVL.

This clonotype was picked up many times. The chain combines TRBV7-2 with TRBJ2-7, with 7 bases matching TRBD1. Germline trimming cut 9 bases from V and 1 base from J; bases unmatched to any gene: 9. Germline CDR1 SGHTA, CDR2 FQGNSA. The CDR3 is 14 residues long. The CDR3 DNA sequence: TGTGCCAGTAAGGACAGGCGGACATCCTACGAGCAGTACTTC. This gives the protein CASKDRRTSYEQYF.

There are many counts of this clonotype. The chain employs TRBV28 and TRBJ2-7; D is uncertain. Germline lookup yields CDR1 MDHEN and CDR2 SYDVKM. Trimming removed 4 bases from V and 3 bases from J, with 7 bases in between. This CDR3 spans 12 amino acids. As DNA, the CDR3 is TGTGCCAGCAGTTCTGTCCGCTACGAGCAGTACTTC. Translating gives CASSSVRYEQYF.

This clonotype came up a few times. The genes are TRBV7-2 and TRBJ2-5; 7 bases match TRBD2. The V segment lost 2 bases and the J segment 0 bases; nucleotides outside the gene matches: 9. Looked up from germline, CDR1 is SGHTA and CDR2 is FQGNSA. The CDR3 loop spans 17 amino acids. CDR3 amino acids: CASSLMVAGAYQETQYF. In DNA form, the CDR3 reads TGTGCCAGCAGCTTAATGGTCGCGGGAGCGTACCAAGAGACCCAGTACTTC.

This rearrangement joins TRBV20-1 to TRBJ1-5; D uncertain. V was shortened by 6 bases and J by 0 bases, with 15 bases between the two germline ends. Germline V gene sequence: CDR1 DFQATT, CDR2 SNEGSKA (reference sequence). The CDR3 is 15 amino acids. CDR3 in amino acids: CSAASSPDSNQPQHF. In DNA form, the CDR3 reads TGCAGTGCCGCGAGTAGTCCCGATAGCAATCAGCCCCAGCATTTT.

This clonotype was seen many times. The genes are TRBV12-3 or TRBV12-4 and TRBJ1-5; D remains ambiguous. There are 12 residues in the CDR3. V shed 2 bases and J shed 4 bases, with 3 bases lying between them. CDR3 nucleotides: TGTGCCAGCAGTTTACTAAATCAGCCCCAGCATTTT. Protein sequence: CASSLLNQPQHF.

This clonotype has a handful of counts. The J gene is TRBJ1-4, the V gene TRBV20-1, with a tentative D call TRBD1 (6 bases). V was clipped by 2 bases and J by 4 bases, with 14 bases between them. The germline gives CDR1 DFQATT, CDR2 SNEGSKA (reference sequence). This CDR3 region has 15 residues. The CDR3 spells CSARPPEGGNEKLFF. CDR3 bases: TGCAGTGCTAGACCCCCCGAGGGGGGTAATGAAAAACTGTTTTTT.

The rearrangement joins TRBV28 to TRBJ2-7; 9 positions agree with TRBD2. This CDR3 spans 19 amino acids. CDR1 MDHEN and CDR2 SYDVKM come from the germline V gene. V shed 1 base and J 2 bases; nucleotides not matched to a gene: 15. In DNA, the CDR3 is TGTGCCAGCAGTTTATCGGTGTGGAAAGCGGGAGGACGCACCTACGAGCAGTACTTC. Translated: CASSLSVWKAGGRTYEQYF.

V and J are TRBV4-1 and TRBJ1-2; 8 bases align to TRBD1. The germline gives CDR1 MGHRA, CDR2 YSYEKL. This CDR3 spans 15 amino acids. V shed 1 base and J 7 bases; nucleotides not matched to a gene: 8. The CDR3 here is CASSQVDLQGGGYTF. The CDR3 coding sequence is TGCGCCAGCAGCCAAGTCGATTTACAGGGGGGTGGCTACACCTTC.

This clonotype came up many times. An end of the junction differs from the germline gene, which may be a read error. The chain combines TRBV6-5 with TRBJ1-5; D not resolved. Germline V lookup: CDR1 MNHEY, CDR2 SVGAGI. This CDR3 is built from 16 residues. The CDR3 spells CASSSGLGLGNQPQHF. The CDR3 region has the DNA TGTGCCAGCAGTTCCGGGTTAGGCTTAGGCAACCAGCCCCAGCATTTT.

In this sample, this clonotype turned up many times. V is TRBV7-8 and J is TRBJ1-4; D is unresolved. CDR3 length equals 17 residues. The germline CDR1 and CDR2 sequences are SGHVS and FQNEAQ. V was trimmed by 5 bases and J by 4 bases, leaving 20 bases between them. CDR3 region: CASSAKQFLGVNEKLFF. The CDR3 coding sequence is TGTGCCAGCAGCGCCAAACAGTTCCTTGGCGTTAATGAAAAACTGTTTTTT.

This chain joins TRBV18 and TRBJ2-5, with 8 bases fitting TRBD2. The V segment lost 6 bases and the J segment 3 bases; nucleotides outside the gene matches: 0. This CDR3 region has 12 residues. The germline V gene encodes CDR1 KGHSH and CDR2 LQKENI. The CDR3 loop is CASSSGEETQYF. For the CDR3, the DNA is TGTGCCAGCTCTAGCGGGGAAGAGACCCAGTACTTC.